The 30 T cell receptor beta chains reported below all come from one sample, sequenced in a study of blood T cell repertoires in COVID-19. The assay was immunoSEQ multiplex PCR, and TCRdb's table has in-frame clones only and misses some. This table has 150,000 to 200,000 clones, over 75% appearing once. Source material: peripheral blood. These TCRs come from a woman of 80 years or more with acute or convalescent COVID-19.

V gene TRBV7-8 combines with J gene TRBJ2-1; 15 bases agree with TRBD2. This CDR3 is 16 amino acids long. After removal of 5 bases from V and 5 bases from J, the junction contained 4 bases not matched to a gene. Germline V gene lookup returns CDR1 SGHVS and CDR2 FQNEAQ. The CDR3 nucleotides are TGTGCCAGCAGCCAGGGACTAGCGGGGGGTCACAATGAGCAGTTCTTC. It translates to CASSQGLAGGHNEQFF. Drawing the rest from reference TRBV7-8 and TRBJ2-1, the complete variable domain is GAGVSQSPRYKVAKRGQDVALRCDPISGHVSLFWYQQALGQGPEFLTYFQNEAQLDKSGLPSDRFFAERPEGSVSTLKIQRTQQEDSAVYLCASSQGLAGGHNEQFFGPGTRLTVL.

This clone has only a few counts. The chain is built from TRBV9 and TRBJ2-2; TRBD2 matches 7 bases. Per the germline V gene, CDR1 is SGDLS and CDR2 is YYNGEE. This CDR3 spans 16 amino acids. J lost 3 bases, V lost 0 bases, and 5 bases had no gene match. DNA of the CDR3: TGTGCCAGCAGCGTAGCTGGGAGGGTACACACCGGGGAGCTGTTTTTT. This translates into CASSVAGRVHTGELFF.

This clone was counted a single time. J is TRBJ2-1 and V is TRBV7-8; 13 bases are a match to TRBD2. The CDR3 length is 16 residues. Per germline, CDR1 SGHVS and CDR2 FQNEAQ. Germline trimming cut 3 bases from V and 6 bases from J; bases unmatched to any gene: 5. For the CDR3, the DNA is TGTGCCAGCAGCTTCGGACTAGCGGGAGTGTTCAATGAGCAGTTCTTC. Amino acid sequence: CASSFGLAGVFNEQFF.

The chain links TRBV4-3 to TRBJ1-1, with D maybe TRBD1 (5 bases). The length of the CDR3 is 13 residues. Looked up from germline, CDR1 is LGHNA and CDR2 is YSLEER. Trimming pared 0 bases from V and 7 bases from J, leaving 9 bases between. The CDR3 reads CASSQEAGLEAFF. The CDR3 nucleotides are TGCGCCAGCAGCCAAGAGGCGGGGCTTGAAGCTTTCTTT.

The gene calls are TRBV24-1 and TRBJ2-2; D is undetermined. Per germline, CDR1 KGHDR and CDR2 SFDVKD. V shed 5 bases and J shed 5 bases, with 8 bases lying between them. The CDR3 length is 13 residues. The CDR3, as DNA: TGTGCCACCAGTGGGGCGCTTACCGGGGAGCTGTTTTTT. It yields the protein CATSGALTGELFF.

This sequence joins TRBV19 and TRBJ2-7; 12 nucleotides line up with TRBD2. There are 14 residues in the CDR3. V shed 8 bases, J shed 4 bases, and the junction held 6 bases outside the gene matches. Germline V gene data show CDR1 as LNHDA and CDR2 as SQIVND (reference sequence). The CDR3 sequence is CASSRTSGTYEQYF. CDR3 nucleotide sequence: TGTGCCAGTTCTCGGACTAGCGGGACATACGAGCAGTACTTC.

J is TRBJ1-1 and V is TRBV7-3; D not certain. The CDR3 totals 13 residues. V dropped 2 bases and J dropped 1 base, with 5 bases sitting between them. Germline CDR1 reads SGHTA; CDR2 reads FQGTGA. As DNA, the CDR3 is TGTGCCAGCAGCTTACAGCGGAACACTGAAGCTTTCTTT. Protein sequence: CASSLQRNTEAFF.

The chain recombines TRBV7-2 with TRBJ1-5; tentative D call: TRBD1 (6 bases). CDR1 SGHTA and CDR2 FQGNSA come from the germline V gene. V lost 4 bases, J lost 6 bases, and 13 bases lay in between. The CDR3 loop spans 14 amino acids. The CDR3 here is CASSSQGPGQPQHF. The CDR3 nucleotides are TGTGCCAGCAGCTCCCAGGGGCCGGGTCAGCCCCAGCATTTT.

Worth noting for this clone: The same CDR3 is also encoded by other DNA sequences in this sample. This sequence joins TRBV24-1 and TRBJ2-7, with D maybe TRBD1 (6 bases). Germline V gene lookup returns CDR1 KGHDR and CDR2 SFDVKD. V shed 4 bases and J shed 1 base, with 7 bases lying between them. CDR3 length equals 13 residues. In nucleotides, the CDR3 is TGTGCCACCAGTGAGGGGGCTTCCTACGAGCAGTACTTC. Translated, it gives CATSEGASYEQYF.

This chain links TRBV12-5 with TRBJ1-1; TRBD1 aligns across 7 bases. After removal of 1 base from V and 1 base from J, the junction contained 3 bases not matched to a gene. The CDR3 extends over 15 amino acids. Germline CDR1 is LGHNT and CDR2 is FRNRAP. The CDR3 bases are TGTGCTAGTGGTTTGGGACAGGGCCAGAACACTGAAGCTTTCTTT. This translates into CASGLGQGQNTEAFF.

The rearrangement joins TRBV5-6 to TRBJ1-5; D not certain. Trimming cost V 3 bases and J 0 bases, with 19 bases left between them. Germline CDR1 is SGHDT and CDR2 is YYEEEE. CDR3 length: 18 amino acids. This chain's CDR3 is CASSSTRGRSYSNQPQHF. For the CDR3, the DNA is TGTGCCAGCAGCTCGACCAGAGGCCGATCGTATAGCAATCAGCCCCAGCATTTT.

This clone was picked up a small number of times. This rearrangement joins TRBV25-1 to TRBJ2-3; the match to TRBD2 covers 8 bases. The CDR3 consists of 12 residues. Germline V lookup: CDR1 MGHDK, CDR2 SYGVNS. V dropped 3 bases and J dropped 15; count of bases not matched to a gene: 8. CDR3 DNA: TGTGCCAGCAGTGAGAGCGGGGGCCCCAAATATTTT. This translates into CASSESGGPKYF.

Worth noting for this clone: One junction end does not reproduce the germline sequence, and a read error may be involved. The J gene is TRBJ1-2, the V gene TRBV30, with D perhaps matching TRBD1 (5 bases). In germline, CDR1 is GTSNPN, CDR2 SVGIG (reference sequence). The CDR3 spans 13 residues. CDR3 nucleotide sequence: TGTGCCGGGAGAGTCTCGGGGACTGCTGGCTACACCTTC. This codes for CAGRVSGTAGYTF.

There are many counts of this clone. The chain combines TRBV7-2 with TRBJ1-1; the D is unclear. Germline CDR1 is SGHTA and CDR2 is FQGNSA. This CDR3 has 15 residues. Trimming shortened V by 1 base and J by 4 bases, and 13 bases separated the two germline ends. As DNA, the CDR3 is TGTGCCAGCAGCTTAGGAGGGCCGTCCTCCACTGAAGCTTTCTTT. Encoded protein: CASSLGGPSSTEAFF.

The chain carries TRBV9 and TRBJ1-2, with D perhaps TRBD1 (5 bases). The CDR3 is 15 amino acids. With 3 bases removed from V and 1 base from J, the gap between germline ends came to 13 bases. Germline V gene data show CDR1 as SGDLS and CDR2 as YYNGEE. The CDR3 here is CASSALLQGNYGYTF. The CDR3 nucleotides read TGTGCCAGCAGCGCCCTTCTCCAGGGTAACTATGGCTACACCTTC.

The chain links TRBV10-2 to TRBJ2-3; TRBD2 aligns across 8 bases. The CDR3 extends over 18 amino acids. Germline V lookup: CDR1 WSHSY, CDR2 SAAADI. Trimming took 6 bases from V and 0 from J; bases not matched to a gene: 14. The chain's CDR3 is CASRPLRGGRDSTDTQYF. CDR3 bases: TGCGCCAGCAGGCCCCTACGGGGGGGCCGGGATAGCACAGATACGCAGTATTTT.

The chain has TRBV12-5 and TRBJ2-3, with 8 bases aligning to TRBD1. Germline V gene sequence: CDR1 LGHNT, CDR2 FRNRAP. The trim removed 5 bases at V and 3 bases at J, leaving 4 bases unmatched. This CDR3 contains 14 residues. The CDR3 is CASGPGGSTDTQYF. CDR3 DNA: TGTGCTAGTGGTCCAGGGGGCTCGACAGATACGCAGTATTTT.

V is TRBV5-4 and J is TRBJ1-4; TRBD1 matches 11 bases. Germline V gene data show CDR1 as SGHNT and CDR2 as YYREEE (reference sequence). The ends lost 0 bases at V and 12 bases at J; junction bases unmatched: 4. CDR3 length: 14 residues. The CDR3 spells CASSLEGQGGELFF. The CDR3 bases are TGTGCCAGCAGCTTGGAGGGACAGGGGGGGGAACTGTTTTTT.

For the CDR3, the DNA is TGCGCCAGCAGCTCGTACAGGGGGGGCAAATACGAGCAGTACTTC. Translated: CASSSYRGGKYEQYF. The chain links TRBV5-1 to TRBJ2-7; D perhaps matches TRBD1 (8 bases). With 3 bases removed from V and 4 bases from J, the gap between germline ends came to 17 bases. Germline V gives CDR1 SGHRS, CDR2 YFSETQ. The CDR3 extends over 15 amino acids.

CDR3 bases: TGCAGGGCAGGGGCTGGCTACACCTTC. It codes for CRAGAGYTF. The chain combines TRBV20-1 with TRBJ1-2; tentatively, D is TRBD1 (6 bases). Germline CDR1 reads DFQATT; CDR2 reads SNEGSKA (reference sequence). This CDR3 contains 9 residues.

V usage is TRBV5-6 and J usage is TRBJ1-3; D not certain. V lost 2 bases and J 1 base, leaving 7 bases between the germline ends. The CDR3 contains 14 residues. Germline values: CDR1 SGHDT, CDR2 YYEEEE. The CDR3 reads CASSFAPSGNTIYF. The CDR3 DNA follows: TGTGCCAGCAGCTTCGCGCCATCTGGAAACACCATATATTTT. The full variable domain, with the rest looked up from reference TRBV5-6 and TRBJ1-3, is DAGVTQSPTHLIKTRGQQVTLRCSPKSGHDTVSWYQQALGQGPQFIFQYYEEEERQRGNFPDRFSGHQFPNYSSELNVNALLLGDSALYLCASSFAPSGNTIYFGEGSWLTVV.

Remarks on this clone: The same CDR3 arises from other DNA sequences in this sample as well. The V call is TRBV5-1, the J call TRBJ1-2, with D possibly matching TRBD1 (6 bases). Germline V gene data show CDR1 as SGHRS and CDR2 as YFSETQ. CDR3 length equals 16 residues. Trimming took 3 bases from V and 3 from J, leaving 18 bases between them. CDR3 coding DNA: TGCGCCAGCAGCTCACAGGGAAATGGTGGTGACTATGGCTACACCTTC. Amino acids: CASSSQGNGGDYGYTF.

The CDR3 DNA reads TGTGCCAGCAGCCTTGGGACAGGGGCAGGAAACACCATATATTTT. Residues: CASSLGTGAGNTIYF. The chain links TRBV7-2 to TRBJ1-3; 10 nucleotides agree with TRBD1. CDR1 and CDR2 (germline): SGHTA, FQGNSA. This CDR3 is 15 amino acids long. Trimming at V came to 5 bases and at J to 4 bases, leaving 5 bases not matched to a gene.

Comment on this clone: Other DNA sequences in this specimen translate into the identical CDR3. The rearrangement joins TRBV27 to TRBJ1-6; D is undetermined. The V gene lost 5 bases and the J gene lost 0 bases, with 8 bases spanning the gap. Germline V gives CDR1 MNHEY, CDR2 SMNVEV (reference sequence). This CDR3 comprises 15 residues. The chain's CDR3 is CASSPGSSYNSPLHF. The CDR3 DNA is TGTGCCAGCAGTCCGGGGAGCTCCTATAATTCACCCCTCCACTTT.

The genes are TRBV15 and TRBJ1-2; TRBD1 agrees at 9 bases. CDR1 is LNHNV, CDR2 YYDKDF, per germline (reference sequence). The CDR3 sequence is 15 residues long. V gave up 3 bases and J gave up 4 bases; unmatched junction bases: 6. This CDR3 reads CATSRGRGQGYGYTF. CDR3 sequence (DNA): TGTGCCACCAGCAGGGGTCGGGGACAGGGCTATGGCTACACCTTC.

This rearrangement joins TRBV29-1 to TRBJ1-3; the D gene is possibly TRBD1 (5 bases). CDR1 is SQVTM, CDR2 ANQGSEA, per germline. The germline V and J ends were trimmed by 4 bases and 0 bases, with 10 bases remaining between them. This CDR3 spans 14 amino acids. The CDR3 spells CSVALDISGNTIYF. In nucleotides, the CDR3 is TGCAGCGTTGCCTTGGACATCTCTGGAAACACCATATATTTT.

The chain is built from TRBV6-5 and TRBJ1-5; no clear D. This CDR3 contains 15 residues. Trimming removed 3 bases from V and 1 base from J, with 10 bases in between. Germline-derived CDR1 and CDR2 are MNHEY and SVGAGI. The CDR3 spells CASSYALRSNQPQHF. Written as DNA, the CDR3 is TGTGCCAGCAGTTATGCGTTGAGAAGCAATCAGCCCCAGCATTTT.

This clone was seen once. The chain couples TRBV5-4 to TRBJ2-1; 16 bases are shared with TRBD2. Germline CDR1 SGHNT, CDR2 YYREEE (reference sequence). J was trimmed by 8 bases and V by 4 bases; bases with no gene match: 9. CDR3 size: 17 residues. This chain's CDR3 is CASSRGTSGRVRDEQFF. CDR3 nucleotide sequence: TGTGCCAGCAGCCGTGGGACTAGCGGGAGGGTGAGGGATGAGCAGTTCTTC. Combining the CDR3 with reference TRBV5-4 and TRBJ2-1 gives the whole variable domain ETGVTQSPTHLIKTRGQQVTLRCSSQSGHNTVSWYQQALGQGPQFIFQYYREEENGRGNFPPRFSGLQFPNYSSELNVNALELDDSALYLCASSRGTSGRVRDEQFFGPGTRLTVL.

The count of this clone is one. This rearrangement joins TRBV5-6 to TRBJ2-7; D ambiguous. V lost 0 bases and J lost 5, with 6 bases in between. Germline V CDR1 and CDR2: SGHDT, YYEEEE. The CDR3 has 12 amino acids. The CDR3 region has the DNA TGTGCCAGCAGCTTGGCCCTCCACGAGCAGTACTTC. Its translation is CASSLALHEQYF.

V is TRBV5-4 and J is TRBJ1-6; 11 bases line up with TRBD1. Trimming took 2 bases from V and 4 from J; bases not matched to a gene: 2. Germline values: CDR1 SGHNT, CDR2 YYREEE (reference sequence). The CDR3 sequence is 16 residues long. The CDR3 bases are TGTGCCAGCAGCTTTGGGGACAGGGGGTATAATTCACCCCTCCACTTT. Translated, it gives CASSFGDRGYNSPLHF.